The present T cell receptor (beta chain) was sequenced within a study of OX40 agonist ivuxolimab in advanced cancers. Across the study: Those treated in dose escalation had hepatocellular carcinoma, melanoma, renal cell cancer or head and neck cancer. Cohort: approximately 83% men, mean age around 61, aged about 20 to 80.

TCRdb's table, derived via immunoSEQ multiplex PCR, lists solely in-frame clones and lacks some. The sample has 55,000 to 70,000 clones; approximately 80% are singletons. The material was CD4+ or CD8+ T cells sorted from blood, obtained in a trial of the OX40 agonist ivuxolimab. The sequence derives from an adult with an advanced solid tumor such as melanoma, head and neck, liver or kidney cancer.

The CDR3 spells CASSSQVGRGYTF. The CDR3 DNA follows: TGCGCCAGCAGCTCCCAGGTCGGCCGCGGCTACACCTTC. The chain links TRBV5-1 to TRBJ1-2; D not resolved. Germline CDR1 is SGHRS and CDR2 is YFSETQ. The CDR3 sequence is 13 residues long. The V end was cut by 3 bases, the J end by 8 bases, with 14 bases between. Supplemented by reference TRBV5-1 and TRBJ1-2, the full variable domain reads KAGVTQTPRYLIKTRGQQVTLSCSPISGHRSVSWYQQTPGQGLQFLFEYFSETQRNKGNFPGRFSGRQFSNSRSEMNVSTLELGDSALYLCASSSQVGRGYTFGSGTRLTVV.